Sequencing of this T cell receptor beta chain was carried out in a study of T cells of healthy individuals. The CDR3 length is 13 residues. Germline CDR1 and CDR2: MDHEN and SYDVKM. V was trimmed by 6 bases and J by 1 base, leaving 9 bases between them. Ten or more counts support this clonotype. In TCRdb, the 5' RACE reads were re-called with MiXCR into one record per CDR3 protein. The data show over 95,000 distinct CDR3 sequences, 17% seen once. The rearrangement uses TRBV28 and TRBJ1-1; no reliable D call. The source is a human donor in good health. The CDR3 DNA reads TGTGCCAGCAGCTCCCCTGAGAACACTGAAGCTTTCTTT. This translates into CASSSPENTEAFF.